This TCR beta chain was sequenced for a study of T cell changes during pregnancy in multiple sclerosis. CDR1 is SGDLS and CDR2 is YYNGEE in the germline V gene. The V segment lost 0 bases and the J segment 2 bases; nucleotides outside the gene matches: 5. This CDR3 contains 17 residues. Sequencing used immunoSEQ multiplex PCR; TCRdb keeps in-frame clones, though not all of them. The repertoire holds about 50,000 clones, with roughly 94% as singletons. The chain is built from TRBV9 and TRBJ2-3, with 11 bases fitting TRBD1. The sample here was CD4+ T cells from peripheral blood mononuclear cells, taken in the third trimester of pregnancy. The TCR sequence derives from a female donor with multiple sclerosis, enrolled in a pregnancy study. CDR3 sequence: CASSVDGTGGLTDTQYF. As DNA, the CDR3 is TGTGCCAGCAGCGTAGACGGGACAGGGGGTCTCACAGATACGCAGTATTTT.